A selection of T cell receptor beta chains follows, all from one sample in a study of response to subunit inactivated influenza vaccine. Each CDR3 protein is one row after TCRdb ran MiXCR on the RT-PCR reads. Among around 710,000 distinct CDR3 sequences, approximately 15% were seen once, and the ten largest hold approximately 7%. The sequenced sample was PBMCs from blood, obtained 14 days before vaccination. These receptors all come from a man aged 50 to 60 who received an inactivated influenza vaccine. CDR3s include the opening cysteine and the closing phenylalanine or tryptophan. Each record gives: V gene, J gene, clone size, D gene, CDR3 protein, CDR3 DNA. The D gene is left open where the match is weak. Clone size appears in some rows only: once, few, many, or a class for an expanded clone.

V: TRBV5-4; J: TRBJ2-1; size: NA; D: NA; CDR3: CASSLYRTPYEQFF; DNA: TGTGCCAGCAGCTTGTATCGGACTCCCTATGAGCAGTTCTTC
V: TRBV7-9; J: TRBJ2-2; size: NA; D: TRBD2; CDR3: CASSPRLAGNTGVLFF; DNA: TGTGCCAGCAGCCCGCGACTAGCGGGGAACACCGGGGTGCTGTTTTTT
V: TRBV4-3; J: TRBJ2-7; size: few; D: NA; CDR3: CASSQDRDRRVNEQYF; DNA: TGCGCCAGCAGCCAAGATCGGGATCGTCGGGTCAACGAGCAGTACTTC
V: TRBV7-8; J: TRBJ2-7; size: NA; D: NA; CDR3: CASSPLGSGYEQYF; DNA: TGTGCCAGCAGCCCCCTGGGGTCGGGTTACGAGCAGTACTTC
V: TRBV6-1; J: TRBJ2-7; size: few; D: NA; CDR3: CASKRSFSYEQYF; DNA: TGTGCCAGCAAGAGAAGTTTCTCCTACGAGCAGTACTTC
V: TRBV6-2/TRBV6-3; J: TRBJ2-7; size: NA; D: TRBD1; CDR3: CASSYEGRSGGYEQYF; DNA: TGTGCCAGCAGTTACGAGGGCCGTTCAGGGGGCTACGAGCAGTACTTC
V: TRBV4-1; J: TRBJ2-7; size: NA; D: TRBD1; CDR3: CASSQGGGTGRYEQYF; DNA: TGCGCCAGCAGCCAAGGTGGAGGGACAGGGAGGTACGAGCAGTACTTC
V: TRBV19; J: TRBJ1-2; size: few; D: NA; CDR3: CASRSGAYLGGYTF; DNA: TGTGCCAGTAGGAGCGGGGCCTACCTCGGGGGCTACACCTTC
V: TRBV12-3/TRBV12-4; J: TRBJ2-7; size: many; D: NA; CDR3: CASSQSQVASYEQYF; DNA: TGTGCCAGCAGCCAATCACAGGTGGCGTCCTACGAGCAGTACTTC
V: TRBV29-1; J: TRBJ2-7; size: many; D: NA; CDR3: CSVRAGSYEQYF; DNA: TGCAGCGTAAGGGCCGGATCCTACGAGCAGTACTTC
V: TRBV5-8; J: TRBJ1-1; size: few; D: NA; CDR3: CASSLAPTPYMSTEAFF; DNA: TGTGCCAGCAGCTTGGCACCCACCCCCTATATGAGTACTGAAGCTTTCTTT
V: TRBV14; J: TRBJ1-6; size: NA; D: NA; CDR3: CASSQSTGSPLHF; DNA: TGTGCCAGCAGCCAGTCCACAGGTTCACCCCTCCACTTT
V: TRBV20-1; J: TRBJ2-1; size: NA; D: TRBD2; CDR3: CSATGGGLNEQFF; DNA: TGCAGTGCCACGGGCGGGGGGCTCAATGAGCAGTTCTTC
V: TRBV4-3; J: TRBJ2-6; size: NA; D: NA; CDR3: CASSQARGGANVLTF; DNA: TGCGCCAGCAGCCAAGCGAGGGGTGGGGCCAACGTCCTGACTTTC
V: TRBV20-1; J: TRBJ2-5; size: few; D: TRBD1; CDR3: CSADNPDRGQETQYF; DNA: TGCAGTGCTGACAACCCCGACAGGGGGCAAGAGACCCAGTACTTC
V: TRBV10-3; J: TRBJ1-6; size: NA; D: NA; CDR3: CAISAGQLGSPLHF; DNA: TGTGCCATCAGTGCCGGACAGCTTGGATCACCCCTCCACTTT
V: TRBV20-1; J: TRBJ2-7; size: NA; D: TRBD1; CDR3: CSASRTGRYEQYF; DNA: TGCAGTGCTTCCCGGACAGGGCGGTACGAGCAGTACTTC
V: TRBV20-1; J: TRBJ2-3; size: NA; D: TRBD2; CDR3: CSARDPLASTDTQYF; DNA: TGCAGTGCTAGAGATCCACTAGCGAGCACAGATACGCAGTATTTT
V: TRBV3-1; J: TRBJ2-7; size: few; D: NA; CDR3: CASSQEPTTGVGPYEQYF; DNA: TGTGCCAGCAGCCAAGAACCAACGACTGGGGTCGGGCCCTACGAGCAGTACTTC
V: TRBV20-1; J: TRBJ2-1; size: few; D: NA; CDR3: CRPASYNEQFF; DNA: TGCAGGCCCGCCTCCTACAATGAGCAGTTCTTC
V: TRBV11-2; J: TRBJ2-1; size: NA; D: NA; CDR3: CASSSMGGQGNEQFF; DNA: TGTGCCAGCAGCAGCATGGGGGGCCAGGGTAATGAGCAGTTCTTC
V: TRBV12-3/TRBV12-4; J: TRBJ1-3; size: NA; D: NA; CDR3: CASSLPGGARSGNTIYF; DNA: TGTGCCAGCAGTTTACCGGGGGGCGCAAGGTCTGGAAACACCATATATTTT
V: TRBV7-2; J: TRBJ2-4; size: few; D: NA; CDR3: CASSTRQALAKNIQYF; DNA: TGTGCCAGCAGCACCCGACAAGCCCTAGCCAAAAACATTCAGTACTTC
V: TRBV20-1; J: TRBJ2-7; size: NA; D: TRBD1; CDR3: CSADTRQGSYEQYF; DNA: TGCAGTGCCGACACCCGACAGGGCTCCTACGAGCAGTACTTC
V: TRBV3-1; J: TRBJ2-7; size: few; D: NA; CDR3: CASSPNFGGYEQYF; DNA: TGTGCCAGCAGCCCGAACTTTGGAGGTTACGAGCAGTACTTC
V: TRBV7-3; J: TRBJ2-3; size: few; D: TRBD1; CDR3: CASSLTSRGLSTDTQYF; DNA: TGTGCCAGCAGCTTAACGTCCAGGGGGCTGAGCACAGATACGCAGTATTTT
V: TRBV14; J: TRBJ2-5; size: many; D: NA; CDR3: CASSQTTQETQYF; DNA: TGTGCCAGCAGCCAAACCACTCAAGAGACCCAGTACTTC
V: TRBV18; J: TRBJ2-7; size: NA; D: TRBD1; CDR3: CASSSLGQAYEQYF; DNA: TGTGCCAGCTCATCCCTGGGACAGGCCTACGAGCAGTACTTC
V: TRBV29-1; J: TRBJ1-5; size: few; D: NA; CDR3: CSVVLAYSNQPQHF; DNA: TGCAGCGTTGTTCTGGCGTATAGCAATCAGCCCCAGCATTTT
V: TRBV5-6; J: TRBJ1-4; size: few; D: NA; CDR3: CASSLADPTNEKLFF; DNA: TGTGCCAGCAGCTTGGCGGACCCAACTAATGAAAAACTGTTTTTT
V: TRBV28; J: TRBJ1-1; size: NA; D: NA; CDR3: CASSSYGSPRGEAFF; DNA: TGTGCCAGCAGTTCTTACGGGTCCCCAAGGGGTGAAGCTTTCTTT
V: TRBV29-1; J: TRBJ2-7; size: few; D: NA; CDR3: CSALTSVYEQYF; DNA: TGCAGCGCCCTGACTAGTGTCTACGAGCAGTACTTC
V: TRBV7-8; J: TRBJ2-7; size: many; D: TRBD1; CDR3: CASSINSRDSYEQYF; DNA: TGTGCCAGCAGCATTAACTCCCGGGACAGCTACGAGCAGTACTTC
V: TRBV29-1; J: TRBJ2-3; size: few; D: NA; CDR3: CSAKVLDTQYF; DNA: TGCAGCGCAAAGGTCCTAGATACGCAGTATTTT
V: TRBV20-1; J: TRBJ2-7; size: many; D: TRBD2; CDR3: CSAGTGLAGGEQYF; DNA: TGCAGTGCTGGGACGGGACTAGCGGGAGGGGAGCAGTACTTC
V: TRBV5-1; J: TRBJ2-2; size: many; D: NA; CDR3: CASSPVVTGELFF; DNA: TGCGCCAGCAGCCCAGTGGTAACCGGGGAGCTGTTTTTT
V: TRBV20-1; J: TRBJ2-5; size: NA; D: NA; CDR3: CSALDWETQYF; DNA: TGCAGTGCTCTTGATTGGGAGACCCAGTACTTC
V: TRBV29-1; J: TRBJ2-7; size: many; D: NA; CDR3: CSVDSVGSLGEQYF; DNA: TGCAGCGTTGATTCGGTCGGGTCACTCGGGGAGCAGTACTTC
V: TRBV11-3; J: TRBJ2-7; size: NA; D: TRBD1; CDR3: CASSPQAGTGGVEQYF; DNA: TGTGCCAGCAGCCCCCAGGCCGGGACAGGGGGCGTCGAGCAGTACTTC
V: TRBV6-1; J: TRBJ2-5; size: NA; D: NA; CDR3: CASTKPGRETQYF; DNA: TGTGCCAGCACAAAGCCGGGAAGAGAGACCCAGTACTTC
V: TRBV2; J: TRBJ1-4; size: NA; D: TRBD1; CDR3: CASSTQGAGNEKLFF; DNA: TGTGCCAGCAGTACTCAGGGGGCCGGTAATGAAAAACTGTTTTTT
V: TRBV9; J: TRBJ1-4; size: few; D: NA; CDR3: CASSVASGVSEKLFF; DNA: TGTGCCAGCAGCGTAGCTAGTGGAGTGAGCGAAAAACTGTTTTTT
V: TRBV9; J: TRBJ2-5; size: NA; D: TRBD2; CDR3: CASSGRSGLAGVQETQYF; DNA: TGTGCCAGCAGCGGCAGGTCGGGACTAGCGGGGGTACAAGAGACCCAGTACTTC
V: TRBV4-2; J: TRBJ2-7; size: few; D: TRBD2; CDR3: CASSQDRLALTYEQYF; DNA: TGTGCCAGCAGCCAAGATCGACTAGCCTTGACCTACGAGCAGTACTTC
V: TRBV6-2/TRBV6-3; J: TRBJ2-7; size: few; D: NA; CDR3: CASSSWDRVYEQYF; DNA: TGTGCCAGCAGTTCCTGGGACCGAGTCTACGAGCAGTACTTC
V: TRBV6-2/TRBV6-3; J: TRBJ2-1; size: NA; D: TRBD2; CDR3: CASGLAGLSEQFF; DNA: TGTGCCAGCGGGCTAGCGGGTTTGTCCGAGCAGTTCTTC
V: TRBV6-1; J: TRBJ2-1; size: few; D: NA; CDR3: CASSGPGKHQSYNEQFF; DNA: TGTGCCAGCAGTGGACCAGGGAAACACCAATCCTACAATGAGCAGTTCTTC
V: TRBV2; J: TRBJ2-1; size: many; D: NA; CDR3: CASGQHLAFEQFF; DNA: TGTGCCAGCGGACAACATCTAGCTTTTGAGCAGTTCTTC
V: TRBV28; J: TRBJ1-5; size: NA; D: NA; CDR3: CASSFGGGGFNQPQHF; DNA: TGTGCCAGCAGTTTTGGGGGAGGGGGGTTCAATCAGCCCCAGCATTTT
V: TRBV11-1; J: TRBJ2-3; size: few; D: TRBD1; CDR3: CASSFPTGGRDTQYF; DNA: TGTGCCAGCAGCTTTCCAACAGGGGGCAGGGATACGCAGTATTTT
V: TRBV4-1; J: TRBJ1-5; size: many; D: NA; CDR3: CASSQKTAGGNQPQHF; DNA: TGCGCCAGCAGCCAAAAGACAGCAGGTGGCAATCAGCCCCAGCATTTT
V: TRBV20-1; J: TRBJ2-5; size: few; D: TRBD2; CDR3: CSASGASGGLVQETQYF; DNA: TGCAGTGCTAGCGGCGCTAGCGGGGGCCTCGTACAAGAGACCCAGTACTTC
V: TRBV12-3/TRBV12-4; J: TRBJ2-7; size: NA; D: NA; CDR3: CASTSTGGSYEQYF; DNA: TGTGCCAGCACCTCGACTGGGGGAAGCTACGAGCAGTACTTC
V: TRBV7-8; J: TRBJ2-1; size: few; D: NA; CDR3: CASSLAGGPEVNEQFF; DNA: TGTGCCAGCAGCTTAGCGGGGGGACCCGAGGTGAATGAGCAGTTCTTC